A selection of T cell receptor beta chains follows, all from one sample in a study of response to subunit inactivated influenza vaccine. Using its own MiXCR run on the RT-PCR reads, TCRdb lists one record per CDR3 protein. The data contain around 480,000 distinct CDR3 sequences, about 10% of them seen just once; the ten biggest clones take up approximately 12%. The material was PBMCs from blood, obtained 40 to 50 days after vaccination. The receptor set was obtained from a man in his fifties who received an inactivated influenza vaccine. CDR3s leave out the opening cysteine and the closing phenylalanine or tryptophan.

v_gene	j_gene	CDR3aa
TRBV9	TRBJ2-1	ASSDTSGSYNEQF
TRBV6-1	TRBJ2-1	ASSPGQGGRLEQF
TRBV5-1	TRBJ2-6	ASSRGDNVLT
TRBV7-8	TRBJ2-7	ASSSTRTYEQY
TRBV5-1	TRBJ2-7	ASSSGAPSYEQY
TRBV27	TRBJ2-3	ASSPWGSADTQY
TRBV4-1	TRBJ2-6	ASSQETGLSGANVLT
TRBV20-1	TRBJ1-4	SAKEDRGGVKLF
TRBV29-1	TRBJ2-3	SVEDGADTQY
TRBV20-1	TRBJ2-7	SARAPSGGPEQY
TRBV13	TRBJ2-1	ASSSDGRTLYNEQF
TRBV7-9	TRBJ1-2	ASSSRGGQEDNYGYT
TRBV6-2/TRBV6-3	TRBJ2-1	ASSFPGTSGRPSSYNEQF
TRBV29-1	TRBJ2-1	SVEDPFSGTGWDEQF
TRBV12-3/TRBV12-4	TRBJ2-7	PRGQPSYEQY
TRBV28	TRBJ1-5	ASRLLREGNQPQH
TRBV28	TRBJ2-7	ASSNLVPYEQY
TRBV6-5	TRBJ2-3	ASSYQPNLDTQY
TRBV28	TRBJ1-6	ASSSPLSTGVLNSPLH
TRBV20-1	TRBJ1-2	SASGGVYGYT
TRBV28	TRBJ2-2	ASSSRLAGVMTGELF
TRBV11-2	TRBJ2-1	ASSRLAGGHEQF
TRBV20-1	TRBJ2-7	SARDLGAGTTVSEQY
TRBV10-1	TRBJ2-3	ASNRAAADTQY
TRBV6-5	TRBJ2-1	ASSYSNLHEQF
TRBV12-3/TRBV12-4	TRBJ1-1	ASGRTEAF
TRBV7-8	TRBJ2-7	ASSSPGLAGLYEQY
TRBV24-1	TRBJ1-1	ATSDKGHSEAF
TRBV24-1	TRBJ2-3	ATSAKLAGSTDTQY
TRBV19	TRBJ1-5	ASSKGVRQPQH
TRBV9	TRBJ2-7	ASTPSGGEIHEQY
TRBV6-2/TRBV6-3	TRBJ2-3	ASSYAKLGTLRHTQY
TRBV5-1	TRBJ2-5	ASSLAGWPPETQY
TRBV5-1	TRBJ2-7	ASSPGWTATYEQY
TRBV20-1	TRBJ2-5	SARDSNVGETQY
TRBV4-2	TRBJ2-4	ASSQDRGPPLAKNIQY
TRBV4-1	TRBJ1-6	ASSQDKTGLRSSYNSPLH
TRBV6-5	TRBJ2-3	ASSYSGGADTQY
TRBV7-2	TRBJ2-1	ASSLVQGLEQF
TRBV7-2	TRBJ2-5	ASSLLAGQETQY
TRBV5-1	TRBJ2-1	ASTLGVEQF
TRBV21-1	TRBJ2-1	ASSQKGRGRPYNEQF
TRBV6-1	TRBJ2-1	ASRLHGSYNEQF
TRBV20-1	TRBJ1-6	SASSGPIGSPLH
TRBV7-3	TRBJ2-1	ASSLTGQGPYNEQF
TRBV20-1	TRBJ2-3	SARASRGFLDTQY
TRBV25-1	TRBJ1-5	ASSATVWGNQPQH
TRBV6-5	TRBJ2-5	ASRDSQGGETQY
TRBV6-5	TRBJ1-2	ASSYKGLGANYGYT
TRBV28	TRBJ2-3	ASSYILRGAAGYTQY
TRBV20-1	TRBJ2-2	SARDGAGNPPRTGELF
TRBV30	TRBJ2-1	AWSQSGGDYNEQF
TRBV10-3	TRBJ2-7	AIRGHPSSYEQY
TRBV12-3/TRBV12-4	TRBJ2-7	ASNPGTGTYEQY